The 18 T cell receptor beta chains presented below share a single source sample, sequenced in a study of blood T cell repertoires in COVID-19. Method: immunoSEQ multiplex PCR; TCRdb's copy keeps in-frame clones and lacks some. Of hundreds of thousands of clones listed, about nine tenths are singletons. Sequencing input: peripheral blood. The source is a woman in her 30s with COVID-19, enrolled during active disease.

The chain joins TRBV28 to TRBJ1-5; 10 bases line up with TRBD1. With V trimmed by 5 bases and J by 4 bases, 11 bases remained unmatched. The CDR3 runs to 17 residues. The germline V gene has CDR1 MDHEN and CDR2 SYDVKM. DNA of the CDR3: TGTGCCAGCAGTCCGAGCCTGACAGGGGGCTTAAATCAGCCCCAGCATTTT. This encodes CASSPSLTGGLNQPQHF.

This chain links TRBV7-2 with TRBJ1-4, with a tentative D call TRBD1 (6 bases). CDR3 length equals 15 residues. V lost 5 bases to trimming and J lost 4 bases, with 14 bases between them. Looked up from germline, CDR1 is SGHTA and CDR2 is FQGNSA. This CDR3 is CASSPPGHFNEKLFF. The CDR3 DNA is TGTGCCAGCAGCCCCCCGGGACACTTTAATGAAAAACTGTTTTTT.

The chain carries TRBV7-9 and TRBJ2-2; D may be TRBD1 (8 bases). Germline V gene lookup returns CDR1 SEHNR and CDR2 FQNEAQ (reference sequence). Deletions cut 5 bases from V and 7 bases from J, with 17 bases between. The CDR3 spans 15 residues. CDR3 protein: CASSGGGQARGELFF. The CDR3 DNA reads TGTGCCAGCAGCGGGGGGGGACAGGCCCGCGGGGAGCTGTTTTTT.

The V and J genes are TRBV18 and TRBJ1-2; possible D gene TRBD1, 6 bases. CDR3 size: 13 residues. The germline V and J ends were trimmed by 2 bases and 6 bases, with 10 bases remaining between them. Germline V gives CDR1 KGHSH, CDR2 LQKENI. The CDR3 DNA sequence: TGTGCCAGCTCACCAAATGGGGGCGATGGCTACACCTTC. This gives the protein CASSPNGGDGYTF.

The chain has TRBV18 and TRBJ2-5, with 7 bases aligning to TRBD1. CDR3 size: 18 residues. Unmatched junction bases numbered 16, after V lost 3 bases and J lost 3 bases. Germline values: CDR1 KGHSH, CDR2 LQKENI. As DNA, the CDR3 is TGTGCCAGCTCACCCCGCTCTGAGGGGGCGAGGGCAAAAGAGACCCAGTACTTC. This encodes CASSPRSEGARAKETQYF. Supplemented by reference TRBV18 and TRBJ2-5, the full variable domain reads NAGVMQNPRHLVRRRGQEARLRCSPMKGHSHVYWYRQLPEEGLKFMVYLQKENIIDESGMPKERFSAEFPKEGPSILRIQQVVRGDSAAYFCASSPRSEGARAKETQYFGPGTRLLVL.

This clone has only a few counts. The J gene is TRBJ1-1, the V gene TRBV5-1; D is perhaps TRBD1 (5 bases). V was clipped by 3 bases and J by 4 bases, with 7 bases between them. The CDR3 consists of 12 residues. Germline CDR1 and CDR2: SGHRS and YFSETQ. CDR3 residues: CASSSQGTEAFF. The DNA of the CDR3 is TGCGCCAGCAGCTCCCAGGGCACTGAAGCTTTCTTT.

The rearrangement links TRBV5-1 to TRBJ2-5; TRBD2 matches at 10 bases. Losses at the gene ends were 4 bases for V and 9 bases for J; bases not matched to a gene: 15. CDR1 and CDR2 (germline): SGHRS, YFSETQ. This CDR3 contains 16 residues. CDR3 sequence reads: CASSPGGLAGVAAQYF. The DNA for the CDR3 is TGCGCCAGCAGCCCCGGGGGCCTAGCGGGGGTGGCGGCCCAGTACTTC.

The count of this clone is one. The chain employs TRBV5-6 and TRBJ2-7; 8 nucleotides match TRBD2. V was pared by 2 bases and J by 4 bases, with 2 bases of the junction left unmatched. The CDR3 has 13 residues. Germline CDR1 SGHDT, CDR2 YYEEEE. CDR3 in DNA: TGTGCCAGCAGCTTAGGGACTAGATACGAGCAGTACTTC. It codes for CASSLGTRYEQYF.

The chain uses TRBV2 and TRBJ1-5; D unresolved. Trimming left V 6 bases short and J 0 bases short, with 12 bases between. Germline-derived CDR1 and CDR2 are SNHLY and FYNNEI. The CDR3 is 15 amino acids. This CDR3 reads CASRGDGYSNQPQHF. The CDR3 DNA sequence: TGTGCCAGCAGGGGAGACGGATATAGCAATCAGCCCCAGCATTTT. Variable domain in full (rest from reference TRBV2 and TRBJ1-5): EPEVTQTPSHQVTQMGQEVILRCVPISNHLYFYWYRQILGQKVEFLVSFYNNEISEKSEIFDDQFSVERPDGSNFTLKIRSTKLEDSAMYFCASRGDGYSNQPQHFGDGTRLSIL.

The chain recombines TRBV10-1 with TRBJ2-2, with D perhaps TRBD2 (5 bases). CDR1 is WNHNN, CDR2 SYGVQD, per germline (reference sequence). Trimming stripped 7 bases from V and 7 bases from J, with 10 bases between. CDR3 length: 12 amino acids. The CDR3 DNA reads as TGCGCCAGCAAGACTATGGGCGGGGAGCTGTTTTTT. This sequence encodes CASKTMGGELFF.

The chain couples TRBV7-9 to TRBJ1-2; 8 bases align to TRBD1. In germline, CDR1 is SEHNR, CDR2 FQNEAQ (reference sequence). CDR3 size: 15 residues. Germline trimming cut 4 bases from V and 3 bases from J; bases unmatched to any gene: 7. The CDR3 sequence: CASSSGQGSDYGYTF. CDR3 sequence (DNA): TGTGCCAGCAGCTCAGGACAGGGATCTGACTATGGCTACACCTTC.

CDR3 loop: CASSPGVGTGNTIYF. The CDR3 nucleotides read TGCGCCAGCAGCCCTGGAGTAGGGACAGGAAACACCATATATTTT. The gene calls are TRBV5-1 and TRBJ1-3, with D possibly matching TRBD1 (6 bases). V shed 4 bases and J shed 4 bases, with 15 bases lying between them. Looked up from germline, CDR1 is SGHRS and CDR2 is YFSETQ. The CDR3 has 15 amino acids.

This chain connects TRBV7-2 to TRBJ2-1; 8 nucleotides align to TRBD2. The CDR3 length is 14 residues. Germline CDR1 SGHTA, CDR2 FQGNSA. J was trimmed by 8 bases and V by 6 bases; bases with no gene match: 9. The CDR3: CASSASGGRDEQFF. CDR3 sequence (DNA): TGTGCCAGCAGTGCTTCGGGGGGGCGGGATGAGCAGTTCTTC.

The CDR3 coding sequence is TGTGCCAGCAGTGAGGGACTAGCCGTCCAGCAGTTCTTC. Its translation is CASSEGLAVQQFF. The chain has TRBV2 and TRBJ2-1, with TRBD2 identical over 9 bases. Germline assignment: CDR1 SNHLY and CDR2 FYNNEI. This CDR3 contains 13 residues. With 3 bases clipped from V and 11 bases from J, the junction kept 5 bases outside the gene matches. Drawing the rest from reference TRBV2 and TRBJ2-1, the complete variable domain is EPEVTQTPSHQVTQMGQEVILRCVPISNHLYFYWYRQILGQKVEFLVSFYNNEISEKSEIFDDQFSVERPDGSNFTLKIRSTKLEDSAMYFCASSEGLAVQQFFGPGTRLTVL.

The gene calls are TRBV24-1 and TRBJ2-3; 13 positions match TRBD2. The V segment lost 4 bases and the J segment 5 bases; nucleotides outside the gene matches: 5. The CDR3 is 16 residues long. Germline V gene sequence: CDR1 KGHDR, CDR2 SFDVKD. The DNA of the CDR3 is TGTGCCACCAGTGACCTGGGACTAGCGGGAAGAGATACGCAGTATTTT. Translated: CATSDLGLAGRDTQYF.

Here the CDR3 DNA reads TGTGCCAGCAGCTTATCTATGCAGGGGAACACTGAAGCTTTCTTT. Translating it yields CASSLSMQGNTEAFF. This chain connects TRBV7-9 to TRBJ1-1; D is perhaps TRBD1 (5 bases). The CDR3 has 15 residues. The V gene lost 2 bases and the J gene lost 1 base, with 11 bases spanning the gap. Germline V CDR1 and CDR2: SEHNR, FQNEAQ (reference sequence).

The chain recombines TRBV5-1 with TRBJ2-5; 11 nucleotides line up with TRBD1. With V trimmed by 5 bases and J by 1 base, 4 bases remained unmatched. CDR1 and CDR2 from the germline V gene are SGHRS and YFSETQ. This CDR3 has 15 residues. The CDR3 loop reads CASSSGQGGQETQYF. CDR3 DNA: TGCGCCAGCAGTTCGGGACAGGGGGGCCAAGAGACCCAGTACTTC.

This CDR3 reads CASSLEQPYEQYF. In nucleotides, the CDR3 is TGTGCCAGCAGCTTAGAACAGCCCTACGAGCAGTACTTC. V is TRBV7-8 and J is TRBJ2-7, with D unclear. This CDR3 has 13 amino acids. Trimming cost V 1 base and J 2 bases, with 6 bases left between them. Germline CDR1 reads SGHVS; CDR2 reads FQNEAQ. The full variable domain, with the rest looked up from reference TRBV7-8 and TRBJ2-7, is GAGVSQSPRYKVAKRGQDVALRCDPISGHVSLFWYQQALGQGPEFLTYFQNEAQLDKSGLPSDRFFAERPEGSVSTLKIQRTQQEDSAVYLCASSLEQPYEQYFGPGTRLTVT.